Each of the 5 T cell receptor beta chains below was sequenced from the same sample in a study of CD8+ T cells in alopecia areata. Cells from pooled cutaneous lymph nodes were sorted by CD4, CD8alpha, NKG2D, NKG2ACE and other markers. Following extraction, RNA underwent reverse transcription to cDNA, which served as the sequencing template. Measured with immunoSEQ multiplex PCR; TCRdb has only the in-frame clones, and not every one. The sample was found to contain around 300,000 clones, and every one recurs. The sample was CD4+ T cells sorted from a lymph node. These TCRs come from a C3H/HeJ mouse with alopecia areata. The MHC haplotype of the strain is H2-k.

As to this clone: Any gene name here is a mouse gene name. The covered CDR3 bases are TGTGCCAGCAGACGACAAAACTATGCT. It codes for CASRRQNYA. The CDR3, in full, reads CASRRQNYAEQFF. The chain couples TRBV13-1 to TRBJ2-1; D ambiguous. The read terminates 4 residues ahead of where the CDR3 ends, so the germline J gene completes it. Germline CDR1 and CDR2: NSHNY and SYGAGN. CDR3 length: 13 amino acids. Trimming pared 5 bases from V and 1 base from J, leaving 7 bases between.

This clone was recorded many times. Mouse gene names apply. The CDR3 spells CASSGGGSNSDYTF. CDR3 DNA, as far as it was read: TGTGCCAGCAGTGGGGGGGGATCAAACTCC. This chain joins TRBV13-1 and TRBJ1-2; tentative D call: TRBD1 (5 bases). The read ends 4 residues early relative to the CDR3; the germline J gene fills the gap. Germline V gene sequence: CDR1 NSHNY, CDR2 SYGAGN. Between the trimmed V and J ends, which lost 3 bases and 0 bases, there was a span of 9 bases. The CDR3 spans 14 residues.

This clone turned up a few times. The gene names here belong to mouse. The read ends 4 residues early relative to the CDR3; the germline J gene fills the gap. The rearrangement links TRBV13-3 to TRBJ2-2, with 7 bases aligning to TRBD2. Germline trimming cut 6 bases from V and 3 bases from J; bases unmatched to any gene: 8. CDR1 NNHDY and CDR2 SYVADS come from the germline V gene. The CDR3 extends over 15 amino acids. CDR3 in amino acids: CASKGLLADTGQLYF. Incomplete CDR3 DNA: TGTGCCAGCAAGGGACTGCTTGCGGACACCGGG.

In regard to this clone: The gene names given are mouse names. The sequence runs out 4 residues before the end of the CDR3; the remainder is reconstructed from the germline J gene. The V and J genes are TRBV13-3 and TRBJ1-2, with a weak D call TRBD1 (5 bases). In germline, CDR1 is NNHDY, CDR2 SYVADS. V dropped 0 bases and J dropped 4 bases, with 7 bases sitting between them. This CDR3 spans 13 amino acids. The sequenced part of the CDR3 DNA is TGTGCCAGCAGTGATGCGAGGGGCTCC. Its translation: CASSDARGS. The CDR3 in its entirety is CASSDARGSDYTF.

This clone has only a few counts. Gene names are mouse gene names. Read coverage stops 4 residues before the CDR3 terminus; the germline J gene supplies the remainder. Other DNA sequences of this sample code for an identical CDR3. The chain employs TRBV5 and TRBJ2-5; 8 bases agree with TRBD1. The CDR3 is made up of 14 amino acids. The germline gives CDR1 LGHNA, CDR2 YNLKQL (reference sequence). CDR3 loop: CASSQGQGADTQYF. CDR3 DNA, as far as it was read: TGTGCCAGCAGCCAAGGGCAGGGGGCGGAC.